This T cell receptor (beta chain) is drawn from a study of a mutant IDH1 vaccine in newly diagnosed glioma. Sequenced by immunoSEQ multiplex PCR; TCRdb stores in-frame clones only, minus some. This table holds around 67,000 clones, over 70% found once. Time point: baseline, week 1 (first vaccination visit). Treatment given: pre-vaccination baseline after standard-of-care therapy. V was shortened by 2 bases and J by 10 bases, with 10 bases between the two germline ends. CDR1 and CDR2 (germline): SGDLS, YYNGEE. The CDR3 has 12 residues. This chain uses TRBV9 with TRBJ2-1, with a tentative D call TRBD1 (5 bases). The sequence came from a woman aged 18-30 years with glioma. Some clones in this sample may be carry-over from other donors' samples. The sample was peripheral blood mononuclear cells (PBMCs), taken from a glioma patient treated with radiotherapy, temozolomide or both. CDR3 nucleotide sequence: TGTGCCAGCAGCGTTCTCGCAGGGGAGCAGTTCTTC. This sequence encodes CASSVLAGEQFF.